This TCR beta chain was found in a study of cytomegalovirus exposure and HLA in healthy donors. General study results and limits: CMV serostatus was the sole immune exposure data available. Indistinguishable V segments such as TRBV6-2 and TRBV6-3 were excluded. Most of the CMV-associated TCR beta chains (in a later analysis) appeared to be HLA-restricted.

PCR used 60 Vbeta primers and 13 Jbeta primers. Produced via immunoSEQ multiplex PCR; TCRdb's table is partial and in-frame only. The sample lists approximately 150,000 clones, roughly 79% occurring once. Trimming pared 3 bases from V and 0 bases from J, leaving 9 bases between. The CDR3 runs to 15 residues. Germline CDR1 is SGDLS and CDR2 is YYNGEE. Notes on this clone: Its antigen is as yet unknown.

Donors showed nominal health when sampled, although they likely had unrecorded immune exposures. Sample: PBMCs. This rearrangement joins TRBV9 to TRBJ2-2, with D perhaps TRBD1 (6 bases). The TCR originated in a woman in her forties or fifties in good health and CMV-seronegative. CDR3 bases: TGTGCCAGCAGCGAGGGACACGCGAACACCGGGGAGCTGTTTTTT. Residues: CASSEGHANTGELFF.